This TCR beta chain is drawn from a study of regulatory T cells in long-lasting Graves disease. The V gene lost 7 bases and the J gene lost 1 base, with 10 bases spanning the gap. The CDR3 runs 13 residues. For TCR beta, libraries came from iRepertoire HTBI primers and Arm-PCR of CDR3 regions. MiXCR, run by TCRdb on the multiplex PCR reads, gives a single entry per CDR3 protein. Here the sample spans about 400,000 distinct CDR3 sequences, around 15% being singletons. This clonotype was counted ten times or more. What it binds is not known. Study results and caveats: Shared public clonotypes totalled a few thousand in persistent patients, compared with some 920 in new patients.

Time point reported: newly diagnosed GD, antithyroid drugs for less than 3 months. TCR sequences were obtained from RNA taken from PBMCs. Separately, the same data were catalogued under a study of T cells in Graves' hyperthyroidism and ophthalmopathy. This second study says: Patients aged 18 to 65 had newly diagnosed hyperthyroidism lasting under 2 months.

The TCR was taken from a woman younger than 35 with Graves disease. The input for sequencing was peripheral blood mononuclear cells (PBMCs), taken at new diagnosis, from a patient treated with antithyroid drugs. The chain combines TRBV12-3 or TRBV12-4 with TRBJ2-5; D may correspond to TRBD1 or TRBD2 (6 bases each). In nucleotides, the CDR3 is TGTGCCAGCACCCCGGGGGCCCAAGAGACCCAGTACTTC. As protein: CASTPGAQETQYF.